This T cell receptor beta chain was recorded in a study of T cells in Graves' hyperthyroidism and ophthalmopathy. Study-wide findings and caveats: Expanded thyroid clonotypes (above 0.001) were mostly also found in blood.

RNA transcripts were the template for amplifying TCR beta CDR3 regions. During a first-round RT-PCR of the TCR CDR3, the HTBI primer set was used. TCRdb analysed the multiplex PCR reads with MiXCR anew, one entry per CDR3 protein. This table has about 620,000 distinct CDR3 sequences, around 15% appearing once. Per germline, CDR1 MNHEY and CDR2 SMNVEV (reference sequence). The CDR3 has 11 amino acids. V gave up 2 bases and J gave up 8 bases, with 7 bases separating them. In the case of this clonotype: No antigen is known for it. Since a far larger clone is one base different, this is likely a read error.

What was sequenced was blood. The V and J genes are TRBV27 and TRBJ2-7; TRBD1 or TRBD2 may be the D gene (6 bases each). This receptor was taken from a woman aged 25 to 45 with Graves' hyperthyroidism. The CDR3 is CASSLGGQQYF. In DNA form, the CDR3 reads TGTGCCAGCAGTTTAGGGGGGCAGCAGTACTTC.